This T cell receptor (beta chain) was retrieved from a study of blood T cell repertoires in COVID-19 (dated by TCRdb to 2019 to 2021). Background for the entire study: Samples covering the acute and convalescent phases of COVID-19 were provided by collaborators in the United States, Italy and Spain. The prospective study material was composed of cDNA or gDNA derived from T cells, B-cell-depleted T cells, or PBMCs. Subjects who had been exposed to COVID-19, were actively infected with it, or had recovered from it provided the deeply sampled blood TCRbeta repertoires that made up the dataset. The repertoires were released in a freely available public database intended as a resource for research on the immune response to SARS-CoV-2. The samples were drawn from the first 160 participants of the ongoing ImmuneRACE study and from 1,254 subjects provided by 6 global collaborators. A de-identified subject ID, COVID-19 status, age in years and sex were almost always included in the sample metadata. Where available, HLA class I and class II types were taken from metadata supplied by the sample provider and were not determined by assay-based typing.

Concerning this clone: The antigen this receptor binds is unknown. No much larger clone is present one base from it, and per-base qualities are unavailable.

Collaborating institutions collected whole blood in K2EDTA tubes following their own protocols. For TCRbeta analysis, collaborator samples were shipped as frozen whole blood, as isolated PBMCs, or as DNA extracted from either sample type. Study-wide findings and limitations: The quantity of clinical and demographic metadata differed by source and by participant and was supplied without curation.

TCRbeta CDR3 regions were amplified from genomic DNA by means of the immunoSEQ Assay, a bias-controlled multiplex PCR. The source study handled its data this way. Within the assay, amplification of reference gene primers was used to estimate how many nucleated cells each sample contained. To quantify the absolute abundance of each unique TCRbeta CDR3 rearrangement, sequence reads were collapsed and filtered. Productive Simpson clonality was computed per sample as the square root of Simpson's diversity index over productive rearrangements. This immuneACCESS table, as held by TCRdb, lists in-frame sequences with V and J called but not all clones. Of the missing ones, under half trace to an unresolved V gene in checked studies; the others have no known cause. The D gene and trimming were derived from the DNA, and the V and J assignments and clone size from that table. Recorded for this sample are roughly 54,000 clones; approximately 91% of them occurred a single time. Of the sample, 3% to 5% is held by the ten largest clones.

The sequence derives from a man over 45 with acute or convalescent COVID-19. Sequenced: peripheral blood.

The CDR3 is CASSLGGGLAFGLADTQYF. The DNA sequence follows: TGTGCCAGCAGCTTAGGTGGTGGACTAGCTTTCGGCCTGGCAGATACGCAGTATTTT. Recombination joined TRBV7-2 with TRBJ2-3, with 8 bases in between that match TRBD2. The germline V gene yields SGHTA for CDR1 and FQGNSA for CDR2. Including cysteine and phenylalanine, the CDR3 has 19 amino acids. Solely the CDR3 DNA is kept, with 57 bases framed from the first base. For this chain, trimming is 1 base at the V end and 4 bases at the J end, and the number of junction bases without a gene match is 16.